The 7 T cell receptor beta chains presented below share a single source sample, sequenced in a study of T cell repertoires in cytomegalovirus infection (dated by TCRdb to 2018 to 2020). TCRdb records Illumina HiSeq 1500 as the sequencer. The public reads were reprocessed in TCRdb via fastp at Q25 and MiXCR, keeping in-frame beta chains. Duplicate CDR3 protein sequences are folded into a single record with the most common DNA and genes. Recorded for this sample are some 320,000 distinct CDR3 sequences; 25% to 30% of them occurred a single time. Together, the top ten hold 20% of the sample. Their specific antigens are unknown. This sample's treatment or condition label indicates: in vitro stimulation with specific CMV peptide epitopes to enrich CMV-specific T cells. The specimen was cultured PBMCs, collected from culture after CMV antigen stimulation. These receptors all come from a human donor in good health (CMV status not recorded). Some clones in this sample may be carry-over from other donors' samples.

The chain links TRBV7-9 to TRBJ1-6, with no clear D. CDR1 SEHNR and CDR2 FQNEAQ come from the germline V gene (reference sequence). Trimming cost V 5 bases and J 11 bases, with 13 bases left between them. The CDR3 consists of 13 residues. The CDR3, as DNA: TGTGCCAGCAGCCCCCGGGAAGTGCCACCCCTCCACTTT. It yields the protein CASSPREVPPLHF.

The sample holds a few counts of this clonotype. The chain uses TRBV12-5 and TRBJ1-3; no firm D call. Per germline, CDR1 LGHNT and CDR2 FRNRAP. V shed 0 bases and J shed 3 bases, with 9 bases lying between them. This CDR3 is built from 15 residues. The CDR3 nucleotides are TGTGCTAGTGGTTTGGTAGGAGCCATTGGAAACACCATATATTTT. This sequence encodes CASGLVGAIGNTIYF.

There are a few counts of this clonotype. The chain is built from TRBV15 and TRBJ1-6, with D maybe TRBD1 (6 bases). Trimming removed 5 bases from V and 5 bases from J, with 10 bases in between. The CDR3 length is 14 residues. The V gene's germline CDR1 is LNHNV and CDR2 YYDKDF (reference sequence). This CDR3 is CATSPRTDNSPLHF. The CDR3 DNA sequence: TGTGCCACCAGCCCCCGGACAGATAATTCACCCCTCCACTTT.

In this sample, this clonotype turned up a few times. The V and J genes are TRBV14 and TRBJ2-1, with 8 bases that match TRBD2. V lost 2 bases and J lost 5; bases outside the gene matches: 5. The CDR3 is 15 amino acids. Looked up from germline, CDR1 is SGHDN and CDR2 is FVKESK. The CDR3 DNA reads TGTGCCAGCAGCCAAAGGGTACTAGCGGACAATGAGCAGTTCTTC. Encoded protein: CASSQRVLADNEQFF. Complete variable domain (other parts from reference TRBV14 and TRBJ2-1): EAGVTQFPSHSVIEKGQTVTLRCDPISGHDNLYWYRRVMGKEIKFLLHFVKESKQDESGMPNNRFLAERTGGTYSTLKVQPAELEDSGVYFCASSQRVLADNEQFFGPGTRLTVL.

This clonotype was counted once. The chain recombines TRBV10-3 with TRBJ2-5; 7 positions match TRBD1. The CDR3 is 13 amino acids. V lost 5 bases and J lost 3; bases outside the gene matches: 3. Germline V gene lookup returns CDR1 ENHRY and CDR2 SYGVKD. The CDR3 coding sequence is TGTGCCATCAGTATGACAGGGAAAGAGACCCAGTACTTC. Protein sequence: CAISMTGKETQYF.

The count of this clonotype is one. This sequence joins TRBV7-2 and TRBJ1-1; perhaps TRBD1 as D (6 bases). The V and J ends lost 1 base and 8 bases respectively, with 11 bases between them. CDR1 SGHTA and CDR2 FQGNSA come from the germline V gene. The CDR3 totals 13 residues. The CDR3 loop is CASSLEGVGEAFF. CDR3 in DNA: TGTGCCAGCAGCTTAGAGGGGGTCGGGGAAGCTTTCTTT.

As DNA, the CDR3 is TGTGCCACCCGAACGCGGGGGGAGCAGTACTTC. Its translation is CATRTRGEQYF. The chain couples TRBV6-5 to TRBJ2-7, with 7 nucleotides matching TRBD2. Germline V lookup: CDR1 MNHEY, CDR2 SVGAGI. The ends lost 10 bases at V and 7 bases at J; junction bases unmatched: 7. The CDR3 extends over 11 amino acids.